A selection of T cell receptor beta chains follows, all from one sample in a study. TCRdb re-called the RT-PCR reads through MiXCR, storing one row per CDR3 protein. The sample carries 550,000 to 750,000 distinct CDR3 sequences, 12% to 15% recorded once. Sample: memory CD4+ T cells from blood. The receptors here all came from a female donor in good health, serving as a healthy control. Each CDR3 is given without its conserved first and last residue. Each record gives: clone size, V gene, J gene, CDR3 length, CDR3 protein. Clone size, where shown, is once, few, many, or a class for clones that have expanded.

abundance: NA; v_gene: TRBV7-2; j_gene: TRBJ2-7; len: 10; CDR3aa: ASMAGSYEQY
abundance: NA; v_gene: TRBV7-8; j_gene: TRBJ2-7; len: 14; CDR3aa: ASSLARASGALEQY
abundance: many; v_gene: TRBV12-3/TRBV12-4; j_gene: TRBJ2-7; len: 9; CDR3aa: ASSPAYEQY
abundance: few; v_gene: TRBV7-9; j_gene: TRBJ1-2; len: 17; CDR3aa: ASSLLVWTGVPRDYGYT
abundance: few; v_gene: TRBV5-5; j_gene: TRBJ1-2; len: 12; CDR3aa: ASSRGLTNYGYT
abundance: many; v_gene: TRBV20-1; j_gene: TRBJ2-1; len: 13; CDR3aa: SARDSGTSYNEQF
abundance: NA; v_gene: TRBV6-1; j_gene: TRBJ2-7; len: 12; CDR3aa: ASSAAGSSYEQY
abundance: NA; v_gene: TRBV5-1; j_gene: TRBJ1-2; len: 12; CDR3aa: ASSVRQRSYGYT
abundance: NA; v_gene: TRBV7-2; j_gene: TRBJ1-6; len: 13; CDR3aa: ASSLNRGQDSPLH
abundance: NA; v_gene: TRBV20-1; j_gene: TRBJ1-5; len: 13; CDR3aa: SAREGDRVLQPQH
abundance: few; v_gene: TRBV20-1; j_gene: TRBJ1-6; len: 13; CDR3aa: SAIITGTSFSPLH
abundance: few; v_gene: TRBV20-1; j_gene: TRBJ2-1; len: 8; CDR3aa: SALDLKQF
abundance: NA; v_gene: TRBV19; j_gene: TRBJ1-1; len: 12; CDR3aa: ASSLQGSVTEAF
abundance: NA; v_gene: TRBV29-1; j_gene: TRBJ1-4; len: 11; CDR3aa: SVWWATNEKLF
abundance: many; v_gene: TRBV6-2/TRBV6-3; j_gene: TRBJ2-7; len: 10; CDR3aa: ASSPLGGEQY
abundance: few; v_gene: TRBV9; j_gene: TRBJ1-1; len: 12; CDR3aa: ASSVSARGTEAF
abundance: NA; v_gene: TRBV25-1; j_gene: TRBJ1-2; len: 13; CDR3aa: ASSEPGQGHYGYT
abundance: many; v_gene: TRBV12-3/TRBV12-4; j_gene: TRBJ2-1; len: 13; CDR3aa: ASIRRASGDNEQF
abundance: NA; v_gene: TRBV5-1; j_gene: TRBJ2-1; len: 13; CDR3aa: ASSPLPSSYNEQF